The present entry profiles one TCR beta chain with its context. TCRdb's copy holds only in-frame clones and misses some; the assay was immunoSEQ multiplex PCR. The table shows about 140,000 clones, with around 94% occurring only once. The data stem from a study of control samples from healthy donors and cancer patients. The CDR3 is 11 amino acids. The V end was cut by 5 bases, the J end by 6 bases, with 9 bases between. Germline-derived CDR1 and CDR2 are SGHRS and YFSETQ. This sequence joins TRBV5-1 and TRBJ2-7; D gene unclear. The sample consisted of blood. The source is a man aged 35 to 55 in good health. The CDR3 DNA reads as TGCGCCAGCAGAGCTGGGGTCGAGCAGTACTTC. Translation: CASRAGVEQYF.